This T cell receptor beta chain was identified during a study of blood T cell repertoires in COVID-19. Study information: Specimens from acute and convalescent COVID-19 originated in the United States, Italy and Spain.

This CDR3 is 14 amino acids long. Germline V gives CDR1 SGHTA, CDR2 FQGNSA. With 3 bases removed from V and 1 base from J, the gap between germline ends came to 9 bases. The protocol was immunoSEQ multiplex PCR, while the TCRdb copy is restricted to in-frame clones and leaves out a portion. The data show roughly 100,000 clones, around 81% seen once. The sequence was obtained from a man older than 75 with acute or convalescent COVID-19. Sample: peripheral blood. The J gene is TRBJ2-5, the V gene TRBV7-2, with D possibly TRBD1 on 6 matching bases. The CDR3 reads CASSLAGAQETQYF. For the CDR3, the DNA is TGTGCCAGCAGCTTGGCAGGGGCCCAAGAGACCCAGTACTTC.